The source of this T cell receptor (beta chain) is a study of blood T cell repertoires in COVID-19. Study context: Acute and convalescent COVID-19 samples came from the United States, Italy and Spain.

CDR1 and CDR2 (germline): MGHDK, SYGVNS. The CDR3 contains 13 residues. J gave up 3 bases and V 3 bases, and 1 base lay outside the gene matches. The data were produced by immunoSEQ multiplex PCR, yet TCRdb's version contains in-frame clones alone and is incomplete. The data contain fewer than 500,000 clones, over 75% of them singletons. Recruitment covered roughly 22 US areas and drew participants whose ages spanned roughly 18 to 100 years. The chain carries TRBV25-1 and TRBJ1-2; 7 bases match TRBD1. The receptor was derived from a man aged 25 to 40 who had recovered from COVID-19. Sequencing used PBMCs or T cells enriched from blood (not recorded which). CDR3 protein: CASSDGTDYGYTF. The DNA of the CDR3 is TGTGCCAGCAGTGACGGGACAGACTATGGCTACACCTTC.